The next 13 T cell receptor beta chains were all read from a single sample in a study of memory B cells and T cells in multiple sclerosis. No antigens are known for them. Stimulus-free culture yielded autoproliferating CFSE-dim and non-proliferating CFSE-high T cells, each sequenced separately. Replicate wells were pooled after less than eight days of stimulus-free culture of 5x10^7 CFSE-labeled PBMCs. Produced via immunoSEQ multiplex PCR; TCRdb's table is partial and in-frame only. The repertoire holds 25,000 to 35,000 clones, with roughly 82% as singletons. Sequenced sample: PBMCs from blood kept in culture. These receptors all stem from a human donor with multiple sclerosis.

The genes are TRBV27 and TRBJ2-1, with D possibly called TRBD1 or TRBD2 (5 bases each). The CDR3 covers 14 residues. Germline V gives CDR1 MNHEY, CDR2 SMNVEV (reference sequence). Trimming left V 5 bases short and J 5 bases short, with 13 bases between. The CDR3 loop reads CASSISGTNNEQFF. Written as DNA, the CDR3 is TGTGCCAGCAGTATCTCCGGGACGAACAATGAGCAGTTCTTC.

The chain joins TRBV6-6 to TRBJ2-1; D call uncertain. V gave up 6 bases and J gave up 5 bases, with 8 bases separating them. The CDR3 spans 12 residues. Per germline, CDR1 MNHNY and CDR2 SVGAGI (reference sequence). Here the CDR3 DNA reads TGTGCCAGCAGCCCTCGGGACAATGAGCAGTTCTTC. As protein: CASSPRDNEQFF.

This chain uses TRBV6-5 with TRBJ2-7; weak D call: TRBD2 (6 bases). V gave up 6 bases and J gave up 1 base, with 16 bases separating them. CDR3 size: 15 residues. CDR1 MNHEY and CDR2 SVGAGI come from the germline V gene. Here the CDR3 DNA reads TGTGCCAGCAGGTTCGGGTGGGACTCATCCTACGAGCAGTACTTC. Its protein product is CASRFGWDSSYEQYF.

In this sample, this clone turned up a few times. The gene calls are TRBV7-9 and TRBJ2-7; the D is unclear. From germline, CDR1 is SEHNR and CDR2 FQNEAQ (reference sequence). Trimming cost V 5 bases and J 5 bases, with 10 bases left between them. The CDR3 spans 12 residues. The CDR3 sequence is CASSPVVDEQYF. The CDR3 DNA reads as TGTGCCAGCAGCCCCGTAGTGGACGAGCAGTACTTC.

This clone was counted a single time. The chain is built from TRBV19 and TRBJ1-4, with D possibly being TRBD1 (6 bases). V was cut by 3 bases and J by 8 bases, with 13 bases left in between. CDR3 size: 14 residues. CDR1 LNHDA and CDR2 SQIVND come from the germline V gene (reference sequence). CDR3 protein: CASSMEQGREKLFF. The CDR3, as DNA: TGTGCCAGTAGTATGGAACAGGGAAGGGAAAAACTGTTTTTT.

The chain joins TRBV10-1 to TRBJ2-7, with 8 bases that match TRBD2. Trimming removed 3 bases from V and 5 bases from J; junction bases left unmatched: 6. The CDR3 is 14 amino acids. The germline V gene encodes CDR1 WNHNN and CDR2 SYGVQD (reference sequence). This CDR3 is CASSDRLARHEQYF. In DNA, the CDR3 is TGCGCCAGCAGTGACCGACTAGCGAGGCACGAGCAGTACTTC.

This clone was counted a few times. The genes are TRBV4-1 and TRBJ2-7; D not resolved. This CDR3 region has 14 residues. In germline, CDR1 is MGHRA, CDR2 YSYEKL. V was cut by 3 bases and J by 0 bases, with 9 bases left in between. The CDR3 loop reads CASSQEPSSYEQYF. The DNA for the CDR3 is TGCGCCAGCAGCCAGGAACCGTCCTCCTACGAGCAGTACTTC.

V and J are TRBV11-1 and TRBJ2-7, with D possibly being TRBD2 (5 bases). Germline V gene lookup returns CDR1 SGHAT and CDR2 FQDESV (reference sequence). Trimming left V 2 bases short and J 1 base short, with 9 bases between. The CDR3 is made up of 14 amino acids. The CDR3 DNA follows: TGTGCCAGCAGCTTACACGGGGTTTCCTACGAGCAGTACTTC. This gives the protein CASSLHGVSYEQYF.

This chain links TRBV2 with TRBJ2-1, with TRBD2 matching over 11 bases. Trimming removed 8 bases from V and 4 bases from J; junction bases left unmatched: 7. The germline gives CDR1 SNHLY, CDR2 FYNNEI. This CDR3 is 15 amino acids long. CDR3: CASVKTSGEYNEQFF. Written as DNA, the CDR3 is TGTGCCAGCGTTAAGACTAGCGGGGAGTACAATGAGCAGTTCTTC.

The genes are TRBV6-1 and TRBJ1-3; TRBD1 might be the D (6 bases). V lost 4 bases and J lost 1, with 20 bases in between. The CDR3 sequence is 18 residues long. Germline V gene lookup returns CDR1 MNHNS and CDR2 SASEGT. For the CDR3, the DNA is TGTGCCAGCAGTGGGAAATCCGGAGGGGGGTTATCTGGAAACACCATATATTTT. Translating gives CASSGKSGGGLSGNTIYF.

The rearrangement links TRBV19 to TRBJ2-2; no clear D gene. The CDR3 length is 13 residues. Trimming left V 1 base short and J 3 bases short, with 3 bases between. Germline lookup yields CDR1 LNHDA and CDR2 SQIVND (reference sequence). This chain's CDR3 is CASSIGHTGELFF. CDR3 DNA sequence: TGTGCCAGTAGTATAGGACACACCGGGGAGCTGTTTTTT. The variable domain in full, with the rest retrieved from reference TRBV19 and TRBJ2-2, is DGGITQSPKYLFRKEGQNVTLSCEQNLNHDAMYWYRQDPGQGLRLIYYSQIVNDFQKGDIAEGYSVSREKKESFPLTVTSAQKNPTAFYLCASSIGHTGELFFGEGSRLTVL.

As DNA, the CDR3 is TGTGCCAGCGGAGTAGCGGGATTCTACGAGCAGTACTTC. This sequence encodes CASGVAGFYEQYF. The chain employs TRBV6-1 and TRBJ2-7, with 8 bases aligning to TRBD2. The V and J ends lost 8 bases and 3 bases, in that order; junction bases with no gene match: 6. In germline, CDR1 is MNHNS, CDR2 SASEGT. The CDR3 runs 13 residues.

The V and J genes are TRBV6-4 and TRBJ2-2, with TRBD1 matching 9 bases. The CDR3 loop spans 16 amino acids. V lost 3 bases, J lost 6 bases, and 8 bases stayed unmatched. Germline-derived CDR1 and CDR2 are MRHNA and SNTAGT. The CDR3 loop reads CASSEQGAQFPGELFF. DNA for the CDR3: TGTGCCAGCAGTGAACAGGGGGCGCAGTTTCCCGGGGAGCTGTTTTTT.